These T cell receptor beta chains were read from a single sample in a study of vaccination and CD4 T cells after COVID-19. No antigen is known for these receptors. TCRdb reprocessed the PCR reads with MiXCR, giving one entry per CDR3 protein. The table lists some 11,000 distinct CDR3 sequences, roughly 30% of them singletons. The sequencing used CD4+ T cells from blood, cultured in vitro, collected after SARS-CoV-2 vaccination. Source of these receptors: a human donor who had recovered from COVID-19. The CDR3 runs from the conserved cysteine through the conserved F or W. The D gene is left open where the match is weak. The listing skips clone size in some rows; elsewhere it reads once, few, many or a size class.

TRBV7-9,NA,NA,TRBJ1-4,TGTGCCAGCAGCTGGGGGGCAGGAACTAATGAAAAACTGTTTTTT,CASSWGAGTNEKLFF
TRBV6-5,NA,once,TRBJ1-1,TGTGCCAGCAGTTACCCAACCAGAGCCCAGGGGCTTAAAACTGAAGCTTTCTTT,CASSYPTRAQGLKTEAFF
TRBV28,TRBD2,NA,TRBJ2-2,TGTGCCAGCAGCCGGTTCTCACTAGCGGGACACACCGGGGAGCTGTTTTTT,CASSRFSLAGHTGELFF
TRBV5-5,NA,once,TRBJ2-5,TGTGCCAGCAGCTTGGGAGTGGGAGAGACCCAGTACTTC,CASSLGVGETQYF
TRBV7-2,NA,NA,TRBJ2-7,TGTGCCAGCAGCCCCGACAGGCGGGAGCAGTACTTC,CASSPDRREQYF
TRBV19,TRBD1,NA,TRBJ2-7,TGTGCCAGTAGTAGGTTGGGGACGGGACAGGCCTACGAGCAGTACTTC,CASSRLGTGQAYEQYF
TRBV4-3,TRBD2,NA,TRBJ2-3,TGCGCCAGCAGCCAAGATGTTAGCGGGAGGGCCCCCACAGATACGCAGTATTTT,CASSQDVSGRAPTDTQYF
TRBV4-1,NA,NA,TRBJ1-5,TGCGCCAGCAGCCAAGACGGGGGAATGATGCCCCAGCATTTT,CASSQDGGMMPQHF
TRBV6-2/TRBV6-3,TRBD1,few,TRBJ1-5,TGTGCCAGCAGTTACCCCACCCGATTGGACAGGGTGGGTAGCAATCAGCCCCAGCATTTT,CASSYPTRLDRVGSNQPQHF
TRBV30,NA,NA,TRBJ2-4,TGTGCCTGGAGTGGCACAAACAAAAACATTCAGTACTTC,CAWSGTNKNIQYF
TRBV28,NA,NA,TRBJ2-2,TGTGCCAGCAGTCTTCAGGGCCTGGTAATCACCGGGGAGCTGTTTTTT,CASSLQGLVITGELFF
TRBV20-1,TRBD2,NA,TRBJ2-7,TGCAGTGTTTCCCGGGAGGTGCACGAGCAGTACTTC,CSVSREVHEQYF
TRBV6-1,TRBD2,NA,TRBJ2-1,TGTGCCAGCAGTCCCGGGGGGACCCAGGGCAATGAGCAGTTCTTC,CASSPGGTQGNEQFF
TRBV6-1,NA,few,TRBJ2-1,TGTGCCAGCAGTGCAGGGAGCTCCTACAATGAGCAGTTCTTC,CASSAGSSYNEQFF
TRBV7-3,NA,NA,TRBJ2-1,TGTGCCAGCAGCTTAAGGGACGCTGCGGATGAGCAGTTCTTC,CASSLRDAADEQFF
TRBV6-1,NA,large,TRBJ1-5,TGTGCCAGCAGTCCCTATCTACATCAGCCCCAGCATTTT,CASSPYLHQPQHF
TRBV12-3/TRBV12-4,NA,NA,TRBJ2-7,TGTGCCAGCAGTCACCCGCGCTCCTACGAGCAGTACTTC,CASSHPRSYEQYF
TRBV7-2,NA,medium-sized,TRBJ1-6,TGTGCCAGCAGCTCGCGAAGGGATAATTCACCCCTCCACTTT,CASSSRRDNSPLHF
TRBV7-9,NA,NA,TRBJ2-7,TGTGCCAGCATGAACGCATCCCCCTACGAGCAGTACTTC,CASMNASPYEQYF
TRBV6-1,NA,NA,TRBJ2-5,TGTGCCAGCAGTCGTATGGAAGAGACCCAGTACTTC,CASSRMEETQYF
TRBV6-1,NA,few,TRBJ1-6,TGTGCCAGCACCCCGCCTCCGATCAGGAATTCACCCCTCCACTTT,CASTPPPIRNSPLHF
TRBV15,NA,NA,TRBJ2-1,TGTGCCACCAGCAGAGGCCTAGACAATGAGCAGTTCTTC,CATSRGLDNEQFF
TRBV7-2,NA,few,TRBJ2-3,TGTGCCAGCAGCTTAGGTTTCGGATCAACCAGTAGTACGCAGTATTTT,CASSLGFGSTSSTQYF
TRBV6-1,NA,few,TRBJ2-5,TGTGCCATCGAGCTTAGGCTTTTTGAGACCCAGTACTTC,CAIELRLFETQYF
TRBV2,NA,medium-sized,TRBJ2-3,TGTGCCAGCAGTCGGGACTCAGGAGGCGCAGATACGCAGTATTTT,CASSRDSGGADTQYF
TRBV19,NA,NA,TRBJ1-1,TGTGCCAGTAGTAGACGGACGACGGGGGACACTGAAGCTTTCTTT,CASSRRTTGDTEAFF
TRBV7-3,NA,NA,TRBJ1-2,TGTGCCAGCAGCTTAGATCACAGGGATGGCTACACCTTC,CASSLDHRDGYTF
TRBV7-2,TRBD1,NA,TRBJ2-3,TGTGCCAGCAGCTCACAGGGGGGTGGCACAGATACGCAGTATTTT,CASSSQGGGTDTQYF
TRBV7-2,NA,few,TRBJ1-5,TGTGCCAGCAGCTTAGTCAGTAATAGCAATCAGCCCCAGCATTTT,CASSLVSNSNQPQHF